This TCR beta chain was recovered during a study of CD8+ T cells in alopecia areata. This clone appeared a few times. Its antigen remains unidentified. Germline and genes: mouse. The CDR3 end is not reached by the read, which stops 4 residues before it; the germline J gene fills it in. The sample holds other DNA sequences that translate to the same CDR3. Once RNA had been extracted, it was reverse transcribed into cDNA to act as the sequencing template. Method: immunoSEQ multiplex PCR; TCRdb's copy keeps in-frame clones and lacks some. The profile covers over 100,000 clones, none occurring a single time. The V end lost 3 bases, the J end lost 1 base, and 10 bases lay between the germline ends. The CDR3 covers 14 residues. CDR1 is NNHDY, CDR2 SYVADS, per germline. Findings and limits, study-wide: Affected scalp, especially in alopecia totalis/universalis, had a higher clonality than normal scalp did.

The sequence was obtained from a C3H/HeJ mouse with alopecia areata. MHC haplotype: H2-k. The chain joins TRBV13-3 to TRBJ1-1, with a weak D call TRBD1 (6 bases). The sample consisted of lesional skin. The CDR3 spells CASSVGGANTEVFF. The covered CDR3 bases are TGTGCCAGCAGTGTGGGGGGCGCGAACACA.